The clone carrying this T cell receptor beta chain was counted between two and nine times. This sample was included in a study of beta chain features in type 1 diabetes. Since all of the isolated RNA was reverse transcribed, expressed TCRB transcripts were what got sequenced. Measured with immunoSEQ multiplex PCR; TCRdb has only the in-frame clones, and not every one. This table holds 140,000 to 150,000 clones, under 60% found once. V was shortened by 1 base and J by 1 base, with 4 bases between the two germline ends. Germline CDR1 MNHNS, CDR2 SASEGT. The CDR3 totals 13 residues. Sequenced sample: Tregs from blood. The clonotype originates from a man aged 18 to 30 in good health. The rearrangement joins TRBV6-1 to TRBJ1-2; D is unclear. The CDR3 DNA follows: TGTGCCAGCAGTGAAGACAATAACTATGGCTACACCTTC. This encodes CASSEDNNYGYTF.